Reported below is one T cell receptor beta chain. Its antigen is undetermined. The sample comes from a study of regulatory T cells in long-lasting Graves disease. Study-level information: Newly diagnosed Graves' patients had under 3 months of antithyroid drugs.

The study's findings and limits: Favored usage of TRBV28, TRBJ1-2 and TRBJ2-5 was recorded in persistent disease.

As to time point: newly diagnosed GD, antithyroid drugs for less than 3 months. RNA isolated from PBMCs was used to make the TCR library. Trimming took 5 bases from V and 3 from J; bases not matched to a gene: 9. The CDR3 consists of 17 residues. CDR1 SGHVS and CDR2 FNYEAQ come from the germline V gene. Through Arm-PCR of CDR3 regions and iRepertoire HTBI primers, TCR beta libraries were built. TCRdb redid the calling of the multiplex PCR reads with MiXCR, one entry per CDR3 protein. The sample carries 680,000 or so distinct CDR3 sequences, roughly 15% recorded once. The sample was also reused in another study, on T cells in Graves' hyperthyroidism and ophthalmopathy. As that report states: RT-PCR in the first round (using the HTBI primer set) targeted the TCR CDR3.

The sequencing here drew on peripheral blood mononuclear cells (PBMCs), taken at new diagnosis, from a patient treated with antithyroid drugs. The receptor was derived from a woman aged 25-40 years with Graves disease. The genes are TRBV7-6 and TRBJ2-3, with TRBD2 matching 12 bases. The CDR3 DNA sequence: TGTGCCAGCAGCGCTCGTAGACTAGCGGGAGTGACAGATACGCAGTATTTT. This codes for CASSARRLAGVTDTQYF.